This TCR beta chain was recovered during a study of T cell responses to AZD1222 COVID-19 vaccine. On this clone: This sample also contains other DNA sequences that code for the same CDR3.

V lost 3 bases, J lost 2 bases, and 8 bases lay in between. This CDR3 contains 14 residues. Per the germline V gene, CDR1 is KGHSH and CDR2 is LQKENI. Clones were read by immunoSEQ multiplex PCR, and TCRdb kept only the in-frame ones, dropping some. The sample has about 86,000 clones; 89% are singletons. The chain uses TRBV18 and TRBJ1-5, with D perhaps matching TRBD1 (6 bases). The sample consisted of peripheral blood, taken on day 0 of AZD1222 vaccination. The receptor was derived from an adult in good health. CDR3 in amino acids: CASSPRQGNQPQHF. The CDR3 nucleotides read TGTGCCAGCTCACCGCGACAGGGCAATCAGCCCCAGCATTTT.